The clone carrying this T cell receptor beta chain was picked up one time. The source of the sample is a study of graft-versus-host responses after intestinal transplantation. Study-level information: Anti-thymocyte globulin was used for induction in all recipients, who then took tacrolimus and steroids for roughly 3 years.

Trimming shortened V by 4 bases and J by 0 bases, and 19 bases separated the two germline ends. The CDR3 sequence is 18 residues long. CDR1 and CDR2 (germline): SGHDN, FVKESK. Only in-frame clones appear in the TCRdb table, and some are missing; sequencing was by immunoSEQ multiplex PCR. The table shows under 20,000 clones, with about nine tenths occurring only once. The chain recombines TRBV14 with TRBJ1-3; tentative D call: TRBD1 (6 bases). The source material was PBMCs, sampled more than 220 days after intestinal transplant. This clonotype originated in a human patient who received an intestinal transplant, so some T cells may come from the graft donor. The CDR3 region has the DNA TGTGCCAGCAGCCTGGGGGCCCTAGGGGATTTCTCTGGAAACACCATATATTTT. Its translation: CASSLGALGDFSGNTIYF. The variable domain in full, with the rest retrieved from reference TRBV14 and TRBJ1-3, is EAGVTQFPSHSVIEKGQTVTLRCDPISGHDNLYWYRRVMGKEIKFLLHFVKESKQDESGMPNNRFLAERTGGTYSTLKVQPAELEDSGVYFCASSLGALGDFSGNTIYFGEGSWLTVV.